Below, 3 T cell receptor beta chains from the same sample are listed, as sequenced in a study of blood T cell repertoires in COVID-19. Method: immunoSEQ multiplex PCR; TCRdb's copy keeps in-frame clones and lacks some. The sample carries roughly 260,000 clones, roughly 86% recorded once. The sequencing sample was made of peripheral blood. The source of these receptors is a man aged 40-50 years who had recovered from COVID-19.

CDR3 in DNA: TGTGCCAGCAGCCCAATAACAGGGAGCACAGATACGCAGTATTTT. Translation: CASSPITGSTDTQYF. The J gene is TRBJ2-3, the V gene TRBV3-1 (or the pseudogene TRBV3-2), with TRBD1 as a possible D gene (6 bases). The CDR3 has 15 residues. Trimming took off 4 bases at V and 0 bases at J, with 11 bases between the two ends. Germline V gene data show CDR1 as LGHDT and CDR2 as YNNKEL (reference sequence).

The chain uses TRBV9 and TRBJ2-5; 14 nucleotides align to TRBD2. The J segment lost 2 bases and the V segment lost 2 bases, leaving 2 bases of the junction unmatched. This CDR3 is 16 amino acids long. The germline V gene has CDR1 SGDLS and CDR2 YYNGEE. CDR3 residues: CASSVGLAGAQETQYF. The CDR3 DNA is TGTGCCAGCAGCGTGGGACTAGCGGGGGCTCAAGAGACCCAGTACTTC.

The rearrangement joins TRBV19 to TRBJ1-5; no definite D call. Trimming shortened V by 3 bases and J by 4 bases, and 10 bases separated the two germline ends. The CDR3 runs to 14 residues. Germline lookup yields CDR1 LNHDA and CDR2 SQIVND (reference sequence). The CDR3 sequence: CASSIYHGNQPQHF. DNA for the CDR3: TGTGCCAGTAGTATTTATCACGGGAATCAGCCCCAGCATTTT.